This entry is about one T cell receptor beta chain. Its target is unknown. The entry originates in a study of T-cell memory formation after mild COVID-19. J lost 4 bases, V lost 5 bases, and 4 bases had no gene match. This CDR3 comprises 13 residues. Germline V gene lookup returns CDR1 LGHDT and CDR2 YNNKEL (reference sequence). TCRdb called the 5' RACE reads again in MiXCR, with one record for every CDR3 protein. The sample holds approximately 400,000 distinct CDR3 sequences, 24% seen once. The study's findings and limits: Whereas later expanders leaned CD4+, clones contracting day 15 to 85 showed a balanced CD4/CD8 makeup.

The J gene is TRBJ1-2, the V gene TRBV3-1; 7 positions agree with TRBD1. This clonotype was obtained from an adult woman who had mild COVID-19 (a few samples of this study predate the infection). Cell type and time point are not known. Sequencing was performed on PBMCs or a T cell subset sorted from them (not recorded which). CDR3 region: CASSADRIYGYTF. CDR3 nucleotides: TGTGCCAGCAGCGCGGACAGGATCTATGGCTACACCTTC.